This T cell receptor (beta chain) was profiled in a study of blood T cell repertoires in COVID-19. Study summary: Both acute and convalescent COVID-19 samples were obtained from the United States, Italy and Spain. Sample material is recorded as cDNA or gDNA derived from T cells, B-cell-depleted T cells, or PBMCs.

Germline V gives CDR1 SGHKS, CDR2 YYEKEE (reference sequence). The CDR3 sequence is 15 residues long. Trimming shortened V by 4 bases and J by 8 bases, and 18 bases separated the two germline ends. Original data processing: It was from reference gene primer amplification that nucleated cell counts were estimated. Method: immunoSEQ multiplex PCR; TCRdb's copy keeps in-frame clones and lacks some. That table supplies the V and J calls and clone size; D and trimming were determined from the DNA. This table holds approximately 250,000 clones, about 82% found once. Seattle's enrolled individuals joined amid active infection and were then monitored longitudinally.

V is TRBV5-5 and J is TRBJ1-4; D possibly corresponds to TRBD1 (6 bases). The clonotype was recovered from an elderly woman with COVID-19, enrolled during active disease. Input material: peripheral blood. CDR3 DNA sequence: TGTGCCAGCAGCGTGGCGGGACACGAGGAGGAAAAACTGTTTTTT. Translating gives CASSVAGHEEEKLFF.